This T cell receptor (beta chain) was identified in a study of cytomegalovirus exposure and HLA in healthy donors (dated by TCRdb to about 2017). Notes on the research overall: In an earlier analysis of fewer than 750 of the donors, approximately 300 Gb of sequence data and 117 million unique TCR beta sequences from about 190 million T cells were reported. In addition to the first cohort of 650 to 800 subjects, a separate validation cohort of approximately 130 different subjects was used. Among under 450 genotyped donors of the cohort, an average of 235,054 unique TCR beta nucleotide sequences were sequenced per donor, about a sixth of them non-productive. All discovery cohort repertoires had been generated on a single sequencing platform. Among the roughly 400 genotyped donors, around 79% belonged to the genetic ancestry cluster associated with self-reported Caucasian donors. The study was designed to test whether signatures of past pathogen exposure could be identified by cataloging public T cell receptors. HLA typing covered class I and class II loci at four-digit resolution. The study combined high-throughput TCR immunosequencing, statistical association of individual TCRs with disease status, and machine learning to predict cytomegalovirus infection status. In a later analysis, previously published TCR beta repertoires from about 670 donors were re-analyzed and high-resolution HLA genotyping was added so that TCR occurrence patterns could be studied. A later genetic analysis used genome-wide SNP genotypes for about three fifths of the roughly 700 donors, treating that subset as a discovery cohort. In an earlier analysis of a few hundred of the donors, high-throughput TCR beta sequencing was used to judge whether each TCR beta V gene segment behaved as functional or pseudogenic. The study used immunosequencing to profile the T cell repertoires of approximately 640 subjects and linked those repertoires to cytomegalovirus serostatus. Four to six DR-DQ haplotypes were handled as single units for association and clustering, since linkage in the cohort was strong. Rather than drawing on any new phenotypic data, the later analysis identified candidate immune exposures from TCR beta sequences and the way those sequences occurred across donors. An early release covering 550 to 650 HLA-typed donors comprised roughly 300 gigabases of sequencing data and approximately 85 million unique TCR sequences. Alongside the repertoire data, information on donor age, sex, ethnicity and CMV serostatus was compiled. Typing coverage varied by locus: about 620-630 donors for A, B, C, DRB1 and DQB1; approximately 520 for DQA1; more than 600 for DPA1; roughly 450 for DPB1.

What the work shows at the level of the full study, not this receptor alone: Some IMGT-functional V segments, including TRBV6-2 and TRBV6-3, could not be distinguished by the 87-base-pair reads and were therefore excluded. This cohort had only TCR beta chains sequenced, and the lack of alpha or paired-chain data limited which features could be detected. V-gene and J-gene trimming of TCR beta chains was associated with a missense DCLRE1C variant in a later genetic analysis, and the association was replicated in an independent cohort. A later analysis found that HLA-associated TCR beta chains were more clonally expanded and had lower generation probabilities than equally common non-associated chains. The presence/absence analyses assumed that sequencing depth was roughly uniform across donors, and that assumption may not be true. The classifier was reported to diagnose cytomegalovirus status with high specificity and sensitivity in both the original and validation cohorts. Linkage disequilibrium might explain the correlated functional status among segregating V segments, but an unknown experimental factor could not be excluded. A later analysis found that TCR association rates varied across HLA loci, with DRB1 alleles showing the most associated TCRs and HLA-C alleles the fewest. Because HLA typing was unavailable for some donors at each locus, only the typed subset was used in association tests. When HLA alleles, especially DR and DQ, strongly co-occurred, TCR associations were difficult to assign to individual alleles. In an earlier analysis of about 600 of the donors, most TCR beta V segments appeared in productive rearrangements about 87% or about 30% of the time, broadly matching IMGT annotations. Because counts were too low, about 18 rarely observed V segments, including chromosome 9 orphons, were left out of the earlier analysis of approximately 580 of the donors. Several of the top co-occurrence clusters appeared to be linked to parvovirus B19, influenza, CMV and Epstein-Barr virus, according to a later analysis. A cluster of highly shared sequence variants was judged likely to represent a technical artifact of the sequencing pipeline. It was suggested by the authors that the approach could potentially be generalized to other disease states and immunological phenotypes. Most CMV-associated TCR beta chains appeared to be HLA-restricted in a later analysis, and the HLA associations seemed to be driven largely by CMV exposure. A later genetic analysis reported fewer N-insertions in productive TCRs among donors in an Asian-associated ancestry cluster than the roughly 620-donor mean. Across donors, most TCR sequences were observed very rarely, whereas some public TCRs were present in many individuals. A further reported finding was that TCR beta sequences accurately predicted the HLA-A and HLA-B alleles for most subjects in the first cohort. In a later analysis, around 17,000 TCR beta sequences were associated with specific HLA alleles at a false discovery rate of 0.05. Three of the identified cytomegalovirus-associated TCR beta chains were confirmed in vitro to be specific for cytomegalovirus antigens. The study gave a list of under 200 TCR beta chains associated with cytomegalovirus. For the cohort, immune exposure information was limited to CMV serostatus.

The CDR3 goes from the cysteine to the phenylalanine over 14 residues. The kept DNA is CDR3 alone, 42 bases in frame from the first base. Trimming removed 0 bases from V and 6 bases from J, leaving 12 bases between the germline ends. CDR1 is given as GTSNPN and CDR2 as SVGIG, both from the germline V gene (reference sequence). The cohort was made up of 666 healthy bone marrow donors. At the time of sampling, every cohort member was nominally healthy, though immune exposures that went unrecorded were likely present. The donor tested CMV seropositive, placing the donor among the 250 to 300 seropositive members of the cohort. Each donor provided a peripheral blood sample, and peripheral blood mononuclear cells were used for TCR beta sequencing. Genomic DNA extraction from the blood cell samples was performed with the Qiagen DNeasy Blood Extraction Kit. This clone was detected a few times. The clone's antigen remains unknown. No much larger clone is present one base from it, and per-base qualities are unavailable.

The receptor library was made with the immunoSEQ multiplex PCR assay. For the multiplex PCR, a mixture combining 60 forward primers for TCR Vbeta segments and 13 reverse primers for TCR Jbeta segments was used. The CDR3 region of rearranged TCR beta genes was amplified from genomic DNA with a multiplex PCR assay. The amplified TCR beta libraries were sequenced on the Illumina HiSeq System as 87-base-pair reads. As for how the authors treated the data: A later analysis counted 65 million to 90 million unique TCR beta chains across the 650 to 700 repertoires, and around 9.9 million of these chains were shared by at least two donors. Raw reads were error-corrected and collapsed into unique sequences with a nearest-neighbor algorithm that merged closely related sequences to remove PCR and sequencing errors. CDR3 sequences were aligned to IMGT reference sequences to assign V, D and J gene segments. For a sequence to be retained, a match of at least six nucleotides to both a V gene segment and a J gene segment was required. Rearrangements were classified as productive when the CDR3 lacked stop codons and remained in frame with V and J, and all other rearrangements were classified as non-productive. CDR3 was defined according to IMGT convention as the region running from the second conserved V-encoded cysteine to the conserved J-encoded phenylalanine. In an earlier analysis of 500 to 650 of the donors, sequences lacking an unambiguous match to a single V gene segment were excluded. In an earlier analysis of 587 of the donors, a V segment was called functional when productive rearrangements were above 56.7%, and segregating when the standard deviation between donors exceeded 5%. A statistical classification framework was built to diagnose cytomegalovirus status from the catalog of TCR beta chain sequences. In a later analysis, TCR nucleotide sequences were compared against IMGT/GENE-DB human TR gene sequences so that V and J genes could be assigned. A later analysis assigned CDR3 sequences and most-parsimonious VDJ recombination scenarios with the TCRdist pipeline. In a later analysis, every TCR beta chain was defined by the combination of its CDR3 amino acid sequence and its V-gene family, and reads without a unique V-gene family were dropped. In a later analysis, around 600 highly shared, low-generation-probability nucleotide sequences were removed to address suspected cross-contamination and a sequencing artifact. A later analysis calculated a clonal expansion index for each public chain from normalized within-repertoire ranks of inferred template counts. In a later analysis, generation probabilities were computed using a VDJ recombination model fitted to out-of-frame rearrangements, and the results were checked against IGoR. In a later analysis, TCR-TCR, TCR-HLA and TCR-CMV co-occurrence was scored with hypergeometric tests, and a repertoire-size bias correction was applied to TCR pairs. In a later analysis, false discovery rates were estimated by permuting HLA or CMV assignments 20 times. A later analysis grouped co-occurring TCRs with DBSCAN, adding TCRdist sequence similarity when clustering within HLA-allele-positive subsets. For co-occurrence clustering, repertoires with fewer than 30,000 or more than 120,000 public chains were excluded, along with 4 to 6 repertoires with anomalous nucleotide sharing. TCRdb re-hosts the immuneACCESS table, in-frame sequences only. Its copies lack some clones; in the studies checked, an unresolved V gene accounts for under half of them, and the cause for the rest is not known. That table is the source of V, J and clone size, and D and trimming were worked out from the DNA. The sample table shows 200,000 or so clones, and 77% are seen once. The biggest ten clones account for approximately 2.1% of the sample.

The sequenced material came from PBMCs. The V gene is TRBV30 and the J gene is TRBJ2-1; 5 matching bases give a weak D call of TRBD2. The TCR sequence derives from a woman between 25 and 40 years old in good health and CMV-seropositive. The CDR3 protein: CAWSVGRAPNEQFF. The DNA sequence follows: TGTGCCTGGAGTGTTGGGCGGGCACCCAATGAGCAGTTCTTC.